This T cell receptor beta chain stems from a study of spatial heterogeneity in lung cancer. Looking at the study overall: Donation came from 70 or so patients with untreated early-stage non-small cell lung cancer. Those follow-up PBMC samples that were available underwent sequencing, at a median interval of around 23 months following resection. The study, taken as a whole, reports: The appearance of ubiquitous expanded tumor TCRs in blood was greater at resection than follow-up.

TCRdb itself ran the 5' RACE reads through MiXCR, one entry per CDR3 protein. The table includes approximately 93,000 distinct CDR3 sequences, 15% to 20% detected once. Germline lookup yields CDR1 PRHDT and CDR2 FYEKMQ (reference sequence). This CDR3 is 14 amino acids long. V was clipped by 4 bases and J by 1 base, with 10 bases between them. Sample time point: blood at routine non-recurrence follow-up after resection. The table lists this clonotype with a few counts. Its antigen is not known. The chain combines TRBV13 with TRBJ1-1, with D unresolved. The sequence was collected from a male donor with early-stage non-small cell lung cancer. Sequencing used PBMCs, obtained at follow-up. CDR3 protein: CASSSEDPNTEAFF. The CDR3 DNA sequence: TGTGCCAGCAGCTCGGAAGACCCGAACACTGAAGCTTTCTTT. The entire variable domain, with the rest obtained from reference TRBV13 and TRBJ1-1, is as follows: AAGVIQSPRHLIKEKRETATLKCYPIPRHDTVYWYQQGPGQDPQFLISFYEKMQSDKGSIPDRFSAQQFSDYHSELNMSSLELGDSALYFCASSSEDPNTEAFFGQGTRLTVV.